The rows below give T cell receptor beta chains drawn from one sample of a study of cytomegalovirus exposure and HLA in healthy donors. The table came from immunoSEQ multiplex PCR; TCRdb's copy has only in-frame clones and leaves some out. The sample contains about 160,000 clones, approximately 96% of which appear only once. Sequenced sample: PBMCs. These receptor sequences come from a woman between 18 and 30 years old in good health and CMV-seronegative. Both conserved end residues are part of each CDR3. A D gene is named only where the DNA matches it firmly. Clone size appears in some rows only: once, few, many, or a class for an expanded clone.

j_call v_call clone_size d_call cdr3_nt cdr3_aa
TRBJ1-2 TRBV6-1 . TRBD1 TGTGCCAGCAGTGTAACGGACAGGGGATATGGCTACACCTTC CASSVTDRGYGYTF
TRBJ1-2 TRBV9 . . TGTGCCAGCAGCGTGGGACCAGGGGTCTCCTATGGCTACACCTTC CASSVGPGVSYGYTF
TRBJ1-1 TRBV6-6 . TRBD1 TGTGCCAGCAGCGACGTACAGGGGGCGAGCACTGAAGCTTTCTTT CASSDVQGASTEAFF
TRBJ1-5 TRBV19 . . TGTGCCAGTAGTATAGACAGGTGGGAGCATCAGCCCCAGCATTTT CASSIDRWEHQPQHF
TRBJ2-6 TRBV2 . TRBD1 TGTGCCACGACAGGGGCCCCATTCTCTGGGGCCAACGTCCTGACTTTC CATTGAPFSGANVLTF
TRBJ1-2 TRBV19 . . TGTGCCAGTAGAACCCCGGGGAGGCCCTATGGCTACACCTTC CASRTPGRPYGYTF
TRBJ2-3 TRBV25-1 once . TGTGCCAGCAGTGACAAGACAGGCACAGATACGCAGTATTTT CASSDKTGTDTQYF
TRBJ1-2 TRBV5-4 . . TGTGCCAGCAGCTTGGGCGGTGGCTACACCTTC CASSLGGGYTF
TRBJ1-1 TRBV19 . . TGTGCCAGTAGCCCGATGTCCCAGGGTGGCACTGAAGCTTTCTTT CASSPMSQGGTEAFF
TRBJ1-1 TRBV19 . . TGTGCCAGTACCTCTAGACCACCGCCGACCTTAAACACTGAAGCTTTCTTT CASTSRPPPTLNTEAFF
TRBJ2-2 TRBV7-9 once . TGTGCCAGCAGCTCTGGGCGCTCGCCTAACACCGGGGAGCTGTTTTTT CASSSGRSPNTGELFF
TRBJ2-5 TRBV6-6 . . TGTGCCAGCAGTTACTCTGCAGTCCAAGAGACCCAGTACTTC CASSYSAVQETQYF
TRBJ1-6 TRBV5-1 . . TGCGCCAGCAGCTTGGCCCGCTACTCCAATTCACCCCTCCACTTT CASSLARYSNSPLHF
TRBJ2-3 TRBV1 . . TGCACCAGCAGACTAGCGGGGGGCACAGATACGCAGTATTTT CTSRLAGGTDTQYF
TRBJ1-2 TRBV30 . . TGTGCCTGGAGTAGTCTACGGGGTTGGGGCTACACCTTC CAWSSLRGWGYTF
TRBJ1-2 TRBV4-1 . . TGCGCCAGCAGCCAAGGCACAGCCTATGGCTACACCTTC CASSQGTAYGYTF
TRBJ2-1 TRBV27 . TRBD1 TGTGCCAGCAGTTTATGGGGACAGGGGGCCTACAATGAGCAGTTCTTC CASSLWGQGAYNEQFF
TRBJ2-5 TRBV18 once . TGTGCCAGCTCACCAGGAGGGGAGACCCAGTACTTC CASSPGGETQYF
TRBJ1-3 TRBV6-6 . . TGTGCCAGCAGTTCCGGCTCCGACAGGATCCTATATTTT CASSSGSDRILYF
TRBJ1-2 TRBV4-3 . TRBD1 TGCGCCAGCAGCCAAGATATTACAGGGGGCAACGACTATGGCTACACCTTC CASSQDITGGNDYGYTF
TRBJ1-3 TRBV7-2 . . TGTGCCAGCAGACCAGGGGTCTCTGGAAACACCATATATTTT CASRPGVSGNTIYF
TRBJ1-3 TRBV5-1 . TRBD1 TGCGCCAGCAGCTTGCGCCTCACTGGACAGGGTTCTGGAAACACCATATATTTT CASSLRLTGQGSGNTIYF